This is a list of T cell receptor beta chains from one sample in a study of Ad26.COV2.S vaccination and SARS-CoV-2 variants. Profiling relied on immunoSEQ multiplex PCR, and the TCRdb table lists in-frame clones only, not all of them. The repertoire holds about 350,000 clones, with 70% to 90% as singletons. Sample: peripheral blood, taken in a trial of Ad26.COV2.S vaccine versus placebo. Receptors were obtained from a person between 18 and 60 years old who received the Ad26.COV2.S COVID-19 vaccine or a placebo. The CDR3 runs from the conserved cysteine through the conserved F or W. D genes are given only for firm matches. The size field is filled for only some rows; it gives once, few, many or a size class.

d_gene	abundance	v_gene	len	j_gene	CDR3aa	CDR3nt
.	.	TRBV12-3/TRBV12-4	13	TRBJ1-1	CASSRGLRGEAFF	TGTGCCAGCAGTCGGGGCCTGCGGGGTGAAGCTTTCTTT
.	.	TRBV5-8	15	TRBJ2-3	CASSPEARDTDTQYF	TGTGCCAGCAGCCCCGAGGCCCGAGACACAGATACGCAGTATTTT
.	few	TRBV13	14	TRBJ1-3	CASSFDGSGNTIYF	TGTGCCAGCAGCTTCGACGGTTCTGGAAACACCATATATTTT
TRBD2	.	TRBV4-1	15	TRBJ2-1	CASSQGLAGGTEQFF	TGCGCCAGCAGCCAAGGACTAGCGGGAGGGACTGAGCAGTTCTTC
.	.	TRBV3-1/TRBV3-2	15	TRBJ1-4	CASSPLTGANEKLFF	TGTGCCAGCAGCCCGTTGACAGGCGCTAATGAAAAACTGTTTTTT
.	.	TRBV18	15	TRBJ2-6	CASSPLGSGANVLTF	TGTGCCAGCTCACCGCTAGGCTCTGGGGCCAACGTCCTGACTTTC
.	.	TRBV4-3	14	TRBJ1-1	CASSQARTATEAFF	TGCGCCAGCAGCCAAGCCCGGACAGCTACTGAAGCTTTCTTT
TRBD1	.	TRBV5-6	14	TRBJ2-3	CASSFRDRGDTQYF	TGTGCCAGCAGCTTCCGGGACAGGGGGGATACGCAGTATTTT
TRBD1	.	TRBV28	15	TRBJ1-4	CASTDRGQGNEKLFF	TGTGCCAGCACCGATAGAGGACAGGGGAATGAAAAACTGTTTTTT
.	.	TRBV12-5	12	TRBJ1-5	CASGLGGEPQHF	TGTGCTAGTGGTTTGGGGGGCGAGCCCCAGCATTTT
.	.	TRBV5-3	13	TRBJ2-5	CARSLQAPKPQYF	TGTGCCAGAAGCTTGCAGGCCCCTAAGCCCCAGTACTTC
.	.	TRBV19	14	TRBJ2-4	CASMTTGGRGIQYF	TGTGCCAGTATGACGACTGGAGGAAGGGGCATTCAGTACTTC
TRBD1	.	TRBV7-8	19	TRBJ2-2	CASSLVPGQGAIGTGELFF	TGTGCCAGCAGCTTAGTTCCGGGACAGGGGGCGATAGGCACCGGGGAGCTGTTTTTT
TRBD1	once	TRBV7-2	15	TRBJ1-5	CASSDDRGSNQPQHF	TGTGCCAGCAGCGATGACAGGGGTAGCAATCAGCCCCAGCATTTT
TRBD2	.	TRBV19	16	TRBJ2-5	CASSIGGTTPQETQYF	TGTGCCAGTAGTATAGGGGGGACTACTCCGCAAGAGACCCAGTACTTC
.	.	TRBV6-2/TRBV6-3	15	TRBJ2-4	CASSYSLGLQNIQYF	TGTGCCAGCAGTTACTCACTGGGCCTCCAAAACATTCAGTACTTC
.	once	TRBV3-1/TRBV3-2	13	TRBJ2-7	CASSQESGYEQYF	TGTGCCAGCAGCCAAGAATCAGGCTACGAGCAGTACTTC
.	.	TRBV19	12	TRBJ2-7	CASKGGGYEQYF	TGTGCCAGTAAAGGTGGGGGTTACGAGCAGTACTTC
.	once	TRBV19	15	TRBJ2-6	CASIDRTSGANVLTF	TGTGCCAGTATTGACCGAACCTCTGGGGCCAACGTCCTGACTTTC
TRBD1	few	TRBV5-1	15	TRBJ1-4	CASSFEGALGEKLFF	TGCGCCAGCAGCTTTGAGGGGGCGTTGGGTGAAAAACTGTTTTTT
.	once	TRBV10-3	13	TRBJ2-5	CAISEPILGTQYF	TGTGCCATCAGTGAGCCGATCCTGGGGACCCAGTACTTC
TRBD2	.	TRBV19	15	TRBJ2-2	CASSIGLADLGELFF	TGTGCCAGTAGTATAGGACTAGCGGACCTGGGGGAGCTGTTTTTT
TRBD1	.	TRBV7-2	14	TRBJ1-4	CASSVTGVDEKLFF	TGTGCCAGCAGCGTCACAGGGGTAGATGAAAAACTGTTTTTT
TRBD1	.	TRBV30	13	TRBJ2-7	CAWRDRGSYEQYF	TGTGCCTGGAGGGACAGGGGCTCCTACGAGCAGTACTTC
.	.	TRBV30	14	TRBJ1-5	CAWSVWGPNQPQHF	TGTGCCTGGAGTGTTTGGGGGCCGAATCAGCCCCAGCATTTT
TRBD1	.	TRBV7-2	14	TRBJ1-1	CASSPRGTGGGAFF	TGTGCCAGCAGCCCTAGAGGGACAGGTGGGGGGGCTTTCTTT
.	.	TRBV5-1	14	TRBJ2-5	CASSLEVATETQYF	TGCGCCAGCAGCTTGGAAGTGGCCACGGAGACCCAGTACTTC
TRBD1	.	TRBV19	14	TRBJ2-5	CASSTPQGCRAQYF	TGTGCCAGTAGTACCCCACAGGGGTGTAGGGCCCAGTACTTC
TRBD1	.	TRBV30	13	TRBJ2-7	CAWSAGQGYEQYF	TGTGCCTGGAGTGCGGGACAGGGCTACGAGCAGTACTTC
.	once	TRBV6-2/TRBV6-3	16	TRBJ2-2	CASSYLGGINTGELFF	TGTGCCAGCAGTTACCTAGGGGGTATAAACACCGGGGAGCTGTTTTTT
.	.	TRBV4-1	16	TRBJ2-1	CASSQVHYSSGNEQFF	TGCGCCAGCAGCCAAGTTCATTACTCCTCTGGCAATGAGCAGTTCTTC
TRBD2	.	TRBV5-1	15	TRBJ2-1	CASSQGLAQYNEQFF	TGCGCCAGCAGCCAAGGACTAGCGCAATACAATGAGCAGTTCTTC
TRBD1	.	TRBV7-9	13	TRBJ1-1	CASSYTGDTEAFF	TGTGCCAGCAGCTATACAGGGGACACTGAAGCTTTCTTT
.	.	TRBV19	15	TRBJ1-2	CASSMGHSLLYGYTF	TGTGCCAGTAGTATGGGACACTCCCTCCTCTATGGCTACACCTTC
.	.	TRBV27	14	TRBJ2-5	CASSLVASQETQYF	TGTGCCAGCAGTTTAGTGGCCAGCCAAGAGACCCAGTACTTC
TRBD1	few	TRBV5-1	15	TRBJ1-1	CASSPDRAGDTEAFF	TGCGCCAGCAGCCCGGACAGGGCGGGGGACACTGAAGCTTTCTTT
.	.	TRBV11-2	14	TRBJ1-2	CASSSQTTNYGYTF	TGTGCCAGCAGCTCCCAGACAACTAACTATGGCTACACCTTC
.	.	TRBV11-2	14	TRBJ2-1	CASTIGNSYNEQFF	TGTGCCAGCACCATCGGTAACTCCTACAATGAGCAGTTCTTC
TRBD2	.	TRBV7-8	19	TRBJ2-7	CASSLGGLAGGASSYEQYF	TGTGCCAGCAGCTTAGGGGGACTAGCGGGGGGCGCAAGCTCCTACGAGCAGTACTTC
.	.	TRBV4-3	15	TRBJ1-1	CASSQARTGNTEAFF	TGCGCCAGCAGCCAAGCCCGGACGGGGAACACTGAAGCTTTCTTT
.	.	TRBV2	14	TRBJ1-4	CASSEAGAREKLFF	TGTGCCAGCAGTGAAGCGGGGGCTAGGGAAAAACTGTTTTTT
TRBD1	.	TRBV14	16	TRBJ1-1	CASSQSQGRGLTEAFF	TGTGCCAGCAGCCAATCCCAGGGAAGGGGGCTTACTGAAGCTTTCTTT
TRBD1	.	TRBV19	14	TRBJ2-7	CASSRGPGGYEQYF	TGTGCCAGTAGTAGGGGCCCAGGGGGTTACGAGCAGTACTTC
TRBD1	.	TRBV7-2	15	TRBJ2-7	CASSSRQGALVEQYF	TGTGCCAGCAGCTCCCGACAGGGGGCGCTTGTCGAGCAGTACTTC
.	.	TRBV21-1	14	TRBJ2-5	CASSARLGEETQYF	TGTGCCAGCAGCGCCCGACTAGGAGAAGAGACCCAGTACTTC
.	few	TRBV4-3	17	TRBJ1-6	CASSQEYASSYNSPLHF	TGCGCCAGCAGCCAAGAATACGCTAGCTCCTATAATTCACCCCTCCACTTT
TRBD2	once	TRBV9	15	TRBJ2-2	CASSPGLAGTGELFF	TGTGCCAGCAGCCCCGGACTAGCGGGGACCGGGGAGCTGTTTTTT
.	.	TRBV7-9	12	TRBJ2-5	CASSMTEETQYF	TGTGCCAGCAGCATGACAGAAGAGACCCAGTACTTC